This T cell receptor (beta chain) was recorded in a study of T cell responses to AZD1222 COVID-19 vaccine (dated by TCRdb to the early 2020s). Looking at the study overall: A total of approximately 250 trial participants underwent TCR sequencing, of whom more than 200 had received two doses of AZD1222 and around 26 had received two doses of the MenACWY control vaccine. Trial participants were enrolled by age into subgroups of 18-55, 56-69 and 70-plus years, and 148, 28 and 57 TCR-sequenced participants, respectively, were included in these subgroups.

Comment on this clone: Its antigen is unknown. Base qualities are missing; no much larger clone stands one base away.

Reading from cysteine to phenylalanine, the CDR3 counts 14 amino acids. The retained sequence is limited to the CDR3, 42 bases, with the frame set at the first base. Germline trimming amounts to 3 bases on V and 4 bases on J, with 4 as the count of junction bases outside the gene matches. CDR1 and CDR2 are drawn from the germline V gene: SGDLS, YYNGEE. The CDR3 regions of human TCRbeta chains were analyzed by immunosequencing. For the original study's pipeline: Repertoire TCRs were checked for matches against a reference library of SARS-CoV-2-specific TCRs that had been generated using the MIRA antigen-specificity platform. Breadth was defined as the fraction of unique TCRs that were SARS-CoV-2-associated, and depth was defined as the fraction of total T cells that were SARS-CoV-2-associated. Using the MIRA data, each spike-specific TCR was assigned both to the spike region to which the TCR was reactive and to a CD4 or CD8 class. Log10-transformed breadth and depth values were compared by one-way ANOVA with Sidak's multiple comparisons tests. TCRdb re-hosts the immuneACCESS table, in-frame sequences only. Its copies lack some clones; in the studies checked, an unresolved V gene accounts for under half of them, and the cause for the rest is not known. Clone size and V and J calls were adopted from that table, with D and trimming inferred from the DNA. The sample table contains just over 150,000 clones; only one count was recorded for roughly nine tenths of them. The leading ten clones occupy 6.9% of the sample.

Per the publication, the time point label means: sample from adult after SARS-CoV-2 infection, after symptom onset. A couple of convalescent COVID-19 patients, sampled after symptom onset from adults with prior SARS-CoV-2 infection, were also TCR-sequenced for comparison. The investigation overall reported the following: Participants were mostly white British, with more females than males. The authors suggested clonal diversity may have been underestimated. Nearly half of unique spike-specific TCRs reportedly recognized epitopes outside regions mutated in the B.1.351 and B.1.1.7 variants. CD4 TCRs associated with the vaccine covered the entire spike protein, and the dominant responses were in regions 160-218 and 743-854. No day 14 peak-response samples were available, so repertoires were characterized only after the peak T cell response. Spike-specific TCR breadth and depth rose significantly after two AZD1222 doses compared with day 0 and with MenACWY recipients. Only 5 to 7 AZD1222 recipients were SARS-CoV-2 seropositive at baseline, limiting conclusions about previously exposed vaccinees. In the small 56-69-year group, the increase in depth fell short of significance, most likely because of low power.

The sequence was collected from an adult who had recovered from COVID-19. The sequence is built from TRBV9 and TRBJ1-3; 7 of the junction bases match TRBD1. Sequenced here: peripheral blood, sampled after recovery from COVID-19. The CDR3 corresponds to CASSAWDSGNTIYF. The base sequence is TGTGCCAGCAGCGCGTGGGACAGCGGAAACACCATATATTTT.